This TCR beta chain was profiled in a study of T cell responses to AZD1222 COVID-19 vaccine. TCRdb's copy holds only in-frame clones and misses some; the assay was immunoSEQ multiplex PCR. The table records roughly 120,000 clones, less than 90% of them present only once. The V and J ends lost 5 bases and 7 bases respectively, with 15 bases between them. Germline V gene lookup returns CDR1 LNHDA and CDR2 SQIVND (reference sequence). CDR3 size: 13 residues. This TCR derives from an adult in good health. Here the sequenced sample was peripheral blood, taken on day 0 of AZD1222 vaccination. The chain recombines TRBV19 with TRBJ2-7, with a weak D call TRBD1 (6 bases). CDR3 residues: CASSSDRFFEQYF. The CDR3 coding sequence is TGTGCCAGTAGTTCCGACAGGTTTTTTGAGCAGTACTTC. Based on the CDR3 plus reference TRBV19 and TRBJ2-7, the full variable domain is DGGITQSPKYLFRKEGQNVTLSCEQNLNHDAMYWYRQDPGQGLRLIYYSQIVNDFQKGDIAEGYSVSREKKESFPLTVTSAQKNPTAFYLCASSSDRFFEQYFGPGTRLTVT.